The 16 T cell receptor beta chains given below trace back to one sample, sequenced in a study of blood T cell repertoires in COVID-19. Measured with immunoSEQ multiplex PCR; TCRdb has only the in-frame clones, and not every one. The sample has over 250,000 clones, around four fifths seen once. Sequences were obtained from PBMCs or T cells enriched from blood (not recorded which). The receptors shown here come from a man aged 25 to 40 with acute COVID-19.

The chain couples TRBV6-5 to TRBJ1-6; unclear D gene. V was trimmed by 2 bases and J by 7 bases, leaving 12 bases between them. Looked up from germline, CDR1 is MNHEY and CDR2 is SVGAGI. The CDR3 consists of 15 residues. CDR3: CASSYEVRENSPLHF. For the CDR3, the DNA is TGTGCCAGCAGTTACGAGGTCAGAGAGAATTCACCCCTCCACTTT.

The CDR3: CASSIVTGPTDTQYF. The CDR3 DNA reads TGTGCCAGTAGTATAGTAACAGGGCCCACAGATACGCAGTATTTT. V is TRBV19 and J is TRBJ2-3; D may be TRBD1 (6 bases). The CDR3 has 15 residues. CDR1 is LNHDA, CDR2 SQIVND, per germline (reference sequence). The V end was cut by 1 base, the J end by 2 bases, with 10 bases between.

The rearrangement links TRBV19 to TRBJ2-2, with 12 bases fitting TRBD2. J gave up 6 bases and V 1 base, and 6 bases lay outside the gene matches. The CDR3 consists of 17 residues. Germline CDR1 reads LNHDA; CDR2 reads SQIVND (reference sequence). The CDR3 protein is CASSIVLAGGPAGELFF. In nucleotides, the CDR3 is TGTGCCAGTAGTATAGTCCTAGCGGGAGGGCCAGCCGGGGAGCTGTTTTTT.

In regard to this clone: Germline and junction disagree at one end, which may indicate a read error. This chain joins TRBV5-1 and TRBJ2-1; the match to TRBD1 covers 7 bases. CDR1 is SGHRS and CDR2 is YFSETQ in the germline V gene. The CDR3 runs to 15 residues. The CDR3 here is CASSPGVRGRDEQFF. The CDR3 nucleotides read TGTGCCAGCAGCCCCGGAGTTAGGGGGCGTGATGAGCAGTTCTTC. Combining the CDR3 with reference TRBV5-1 and TRBJ2-1 gives the whole variable domain KAGVTQTPRYLIKTRGQQVTLSCSPISGHRSVSWYQQTPGQGLQFLFEYFSETQRNKGNFPGRFSGRQFSNSRSEMNVSTLELGDSALYLCASSPGVRGRDEQFFGPGTRLTVL.

The rearrangement joins TRBV12-3 or TRBV12-4 to TRBJ2-1; D perhaps matches TRBD2 (6 bases). V gave up 2 bases and J gave up 8 bases, with 10 bases separating them. The length of the CDR3 is 13 residues. The chain's CDR3 is CASSLLRRDEQFF. In nucleotides, the CDR3 is TGTGCCAGCAGTTTACTTCGGAGGGATGAGCAGTTCTTC.

The chain has TRBV24-1 and TRBJ1-1; tentative D call: TRBD1 (6 bases). Trimming left V 5 bases short and J 10 bases short, with 16 bases between. CDR1 is KGHDR, CDR2 SFDVKD, per germline. The CDR3 spans 13 residues. For the CDR3, the DNA is TGTGCCACCAGTGCCCAACAGGGAAGTGGAGCTTTCTTT. Translating gives CATSAQQGSGAFF.

The chain employs TRBV4-3 and TRBJ1-2; D call uncertain. There are 17 residues in the CDR3. Germline V gene data show CDR1 as LGHNA and CDR2 as YSLEER. V was trimmed by 1 base and J by 0 bases, leaving 15 bases between them. This CDR3 reads CASSQARAAAANYGYTF. CDR3 coding DNA: TGCGCCAGCAGCCAAGCGCGGGCAGCCGCCGCTAACTATGGCTACACCTTC.

This chain links TRBV27 with TRBJ2-5; 7 nucleotides line up with TRBD2. Germline CDR1 and CDR2: MNHEY and SMNVEV (reference sequence). V was clipped by 5 bases and J by 3 bases; unmatched bases: 3. This CDR3 has 13 residues. The CDR3 sequence is CASSLLAKETQYF. The CDR3 DNA reads TGTGCCAGCAGTCTACTAGCGAAAGAGACCCAGTACTTC.

About this clone itself: Relative to the germline gene, one junction end is altered; a read error may explain this. The chain recombines TRBV27 with TRBJ1-2; 7 bases map to TRBD1. The CDR3 is 13 residues long. CDR1 and CDR2 (germline): MNHEY, SMNVEV (reference sequence). The CDR3 coding sequence is TGTGCCAGCAGTGACAGGGAAATAGATGGCTACGCCTTC. Translation: CASSDREIDGYAF.

This sequence joins TRBV7-2 and TRBJ2-1; possibly TRBD1 for D (5 bases). CDR3 size: 14 residues. V lost 1 base and J 2 bases, leaving 6 bases between the germline ends. Germline V gene lookup returns CDR1 SGHTA and CDR2 FQGNSA. The CDR3 sequence is CASSLVGAYNEQFF. The CDR3 DNA is TGTGCCAGCAGCTTAGTAGGGGCCTACAATGAGCAGTTCTTC. Full variable domain (outside the CDR3, taken from reference TRBV7-2 and TRBJ2-1): GAGVSQSPSNKVTEKGKDVELRCDPISGHTALYWYRQSLGQGLEFLIYFQGNSAPDKSGLPSDRFSAERTGGSVSTLTIQRTQQEDSAVYLCASSLVGAYNEQFFGPGTRLTVL.

The rearrangement joins TRBV29-1 to TRBJ2-4; D is uncertain. CDR3 size: 12 residues. From germline, CDR1 is SQVTM and CDR2 ANQGSEA. V lost 4 bases to trimming and J lost 6 bases, with 10 bases between them. CDR3 bases: TGCAGCGTTGTTGTAGAAGTAAACATTCAGTACTTC. This codes for CSVVVEVNIQYF.

The chain employs TRBV9 and TRBJ1-5, with a weak D call TRBD1 (5 bases). From germline, CDR1 is SGDLS and CDR2 YYNGEE. The CDR3 is 15 residues long. Trimming shortened V by 0 bases and J by 3 bases, and 10 bases separated the two germline ends. The CDR3 nucleotides are TGTGCCAGCAGCGTAGGCGACAGACACAATCAGCCCCAGCATTTT. Translated: CASSVGDRHNQPQHF.

The chain couples TRBV24-1 to TRBJ1-2, with 7 bases aligning to TRBD1. There are 13 residues in the CDR3. V lost 7 bases to trimming and J lost 6 bases; unmatched junction nucleotides: 7. Germline loops: CDR1 KGHDR, CDR2 SFDVKD. CDR3 in DNA: TGTGCCACCAGGGCCACAGGGGAAGATGGCTACACCTTC. It specifies CATRATGEDGYTF.

The chain couples TRBV18 to TRBJ2-3; D remains unclear. This CDR3 is 12 amino acids long. V was shortened by 2 bases and J by 4 bases, with 4 bases between the two germline ends. Germline V gene sequence: CDR1 KGHSH, CDR2 LQKENI. CDR3 sequence (DNA): TGTGCCAGCTCACCAAGCGCAGATACGCAGTATTTT. Encoded protein: CASSPSADTQYF.

This chain uses TRBV19 with TRBJ1-2; 7 bases fit TRBD1. Losses at the gene ends were 3 bases for V and 4 bases for J; bases not matched to a gene: 2. Germline V gene lookup returns CDR1 LNHDA and CDR2 SQIVND (reference sequence). The CDR3 sequence is 13 residues long. DNA of the CDR3: TGTGCCAGTAGTATTCGACAGGGCTATGGCTACACCTTC. It encodes CASSIRQGYGYTF.

Comment on this clone: The junction departs from germline at one end; a sequencing error may be responsible. The chain recombines TRBV5-1 with TRBJ1-4; TRBD1 agrees at 11 bases. Germline values: CDR1 SGHRS, CDR2 YFSETQ. The CDR3 contains 12 residues. The CDR3 spells CASSWDRGKLFF. The CDR3 coding sequence is TGTGCCAGCAGCTGGGACAGGGGGAAACTGTTTTTT.